The clone carrying this TCR beta chain has more than one count but fewer than ten. As yet, its antigen is unknown. These data are taken from a study of siplizumab effects on memory and regulatory T cells. At the level of the study: Mixed lymphocyte reactions were performed as paired cultures containing siplizumab at about 0.95 ug/mL or no drug. Findings and caveats of the study: Suppressive activity of Tregs proliferating in siplizumab cultures remained unconfirmed. Treg origin accounted for an average of 68.8% of mappable alloreactive CD4+ clones with siplizumab and over 25% in controls.

Method: immunoSEQ multiplex PCR; TCRdb's copy keeps in-frame clones and lacks some. The table records about 14,000 clones, approximately 49% of them present only once. Kept together in coculture, the mixed lymphocyte reaction cells spent more than five days at 37°C. This receptor was taken from a human donor in good health; the cells came from an allogeneic mixed lymphocyte reaction. Sequencing used CFSE-low (dividing) CD4+ T cells sorted from an allogeneic mixed lymphocyte reaction.

CDR3: CASSRGQVRRGTKSSYNEQFF. In DNA form, the CDR3 reads TGTGCCAGTAGTCGTGGACAAGTCCGGCGCGGCACAAAAAGCTCCTACAATGAGCAGTTCTTC. The V gene is TRBV19, the J gene TRBJ2-1; tentative D call: TRBD1 (5 bases). Trimming left V 5 bases short and J 0 bases short, with 29 bases between. This CDR3 has 21 amino acids. Germline V CDR1 and CDR2: LNHDA, SQIVND (reference sequence).